These 17 T cell receptor beta chains came from one sample sequenced in a study of radiotherapy plus CTLA-4 blockade in lung cancer. Assay used: immunoSEQ multiplex PCR; TCRdb lists only in-frame clones, some missing. Altogether about 95,000 clones are present, 82% being singletons, with the ten largest covering roughly 3.5%. Sequencing was performed on peripheral blood, taken from a patient treated with radiotherapy plus ipilimumab. The origin of the receptors is a human donor with non-small cell lung cancer who had a partial response to radiotherapy plus ipilimumab.

The chain combines TRBV5-4 with TRBJ2-1, with 11 nucleotides matching TRBD2. Per the germline V gene, CDR1 is SGHNT and CDR2 is YYREEE (reference sequence). V gave up 4 bases and J gave up 9 bases; unmatched junction bases: 9. The CDR3 sequence is 15 residues long. The CDR3 loop is CASSGKLAGVSEQFF. CDR3 sequence (DNA): TGTGCCAGCAGCGGCAAACTAGCGGGAGTTAGTGAGCAGTTCTTC. Together with reference TRBV5-4 and TRBJ2-1, the CDR3 gives the full variable domain: ETGVTQSPTHLIKTRGQQVTLRCSSQSGHNTVSWYQQALGQGPQFIFQYYREEENGRGNFPPRFSGLQFPNYSSELNVNALELDDSALYLCASSGKLAGVSEQFFGPGTRLTVL.

This clone has only a few counts. The rearrangement links TRBV27 to TRBJ1-5; 10 nucleotides align to TRBD1. The junction had 11 bases not matched to a gene; V was cut back by 2 bases and J by 4 bases. The CDR3 has 18 residues. In germline, CDR1 is MNHEY, CDR2 SMNVEV (reference sequence). For the CDR3, the DNA is TGTGCCAGCAGTTTAACAGGACAGGGGGTATTGGCAAATCAGCCCCAGCATTTT. This translates into CASSLTGQGVLANQPQHF.

The chain is built from TRBV29-1 and TRBJ2-7, with a weak D call TRBD2 (5 bases). Trimming removed 4 bases at V and 5 bases at J, with 18 bases between. Germline CDR1 reads SQVTM; CDR2 reads ANQGSEA. The CDR3 is 14 amino acids. CDR3 in DNA: TGCAGCGTTGGACGGTCGGGGAATTGGGACGAGCAGTACTTC. It specifies CSVGRSGNWDEQYF.

The chain couples TRBV6-1 to TRBJ2-2, with D tentatively TRBD1 (6 bases). V lost 4 bases, J lost 4 bases, and 13 bases lay in between. This CDR3 is 15 amino acids long. Per germline, CDR1 MNHNS and CDR2 SASEGT. The CDR3 protein is CASSGRQVITGELFF. The CDR3 nucleotides are TGTGCCAGCAGTGGGAGACAGGTGATCACCGGGGAGCTGTTTTTT.

V gene TRBV9 combines with J gene TRBJ2-7, with TRBD2 identical over 10 bases. Germline trimming cut 2 bases from V and 3 bases from J; bases unmatched to any gene: 8. Germline assignment: CDR1 SGDLS and CDR2 YYNGEE. This CDR3 region has 16 residues. The CDR3, as DNA: TGTGCCAGCAGCGTCGAAGGTAGCGGGAGGTTCTACGAGCAGTACTTC. Protein product: CASSVEGSGRFYEQYF.

V and J are TRBV5-1 and TRBJ2-7; 10 bases fit TRBD1. Trimming took 4 bases from V and 3 from J; bases not matched to a gene: 10. The CDR3 has 16 amino acids. CDR1 is SGHRS, CDR2 YFSETQ, per germline. The CDR3 is CASSVQPGTGDYEQYF. The CDR3 DNA is TGCGCCAGCAGCGTTCAACCCGGGACAGGGGACTACGAGCAGTACTTC. The full variable domain, completed using reference TRBV5-1 and TRBJ2-7, is KAGVTQTPRYLIKTRGQQVTLSCSPISGHRSVSWYQQTPGQGLQFLFEYFSETQRNKGNFPGRFSGRQFSNSRSEMNVSTLELGDSALYLCASSVQPGTGDYEQYFGPGTRLTVT.

V usage is TRBV4-1 and J usage is TRBJ2-7; no definite D call. From germline, CDR1 is MGHRA and CDR2 YSYEKL. The CDR3 covers 14 residues. V was trimmed by 5 bases and J by 6 bases, leaving 17 bases between them. The CDR3 nucleotides read TGCGCCAGCAGCGCACAATACGGCTTAGCCGAGCAGTACTTC. Protein product: CASSAQYGLAEQYF.

This clone was observed once. V gene TRBV10-3 combines with J gene TRBJ2-5; TRBD1 might be the D (6 bases). The CDR3 has 13 residues. Germline-derived CDR1 and CDR2 are ENHRY and SYGVKD. The V end was cut by 5 bases, the J end by 2 bases, with 9 bases between. The CDR3 DNA reads TGTGCCATCAGTCTGGACAGACAAGAGACCCAGTACTTC. Translation gives CAISLDRQETQYF.

The V gene is TRBV11-2, the J gene TRBJ2-1; 8 bases agree with TRBD2. The CDR3 sequence is 15 residues long. Per the germline V gene, CDR1 is SGHAT and CDR2 is FQNNGV. After removal of 8 bases from V and 2 bases from J, the junction contained 8 bases not matched to a gene. The CDR3 nucleotides read TGTGCCAGCGTCCTCGGGGGGGCGACCTACAATGAGCAGTTCTTC. Amino acids: CASVLGGATYNEQFF.

The chain combines TRBV29-1 with TRBJ1-5, with 9 bases identical to TRBD1. V dropped 4 bases and J dropped 2; count of bases not matched to a gene: 12. This CDR3 spans 17 amino acids. Germline CDR1 SQVTM, CDR2 ANQGSEA. CDR3 nucleotide sequence: TGCAGCGTTGCTTACAGGACAGGGGATTTAGGCAATCAGCCCCAGCATTTT. It translates to CSVAYRTGDLGNQPQHF.

The chain carries TRBV30 and TRBJ1-1; 7 bases fit TRBD1. CDR1 and CDR2 (germline): GTSNPN, SVGIG (reference sequence). The CDR3 contains 12 residues. Trimming removed 8 bases from V and 4 bases from J; junction bases left unmatched: 7. The CDR3 coding sequence is TGTGCCGGTAACAGGGGAGCCACTGAAGCTTTCTTT. Amino acid sequence: CAGNRGATEAFF.

This clone was detected only once. This chain links TRBV5-1 with TRBJ2-6; possible D gene TRBD2, 6 bases. The CDR3 contains 16 residues. The germline CDR1 and CDR2 sequences are SGHRS and YFSETQ. Trimming removed 2 bases at V and 4 bases at J, with 13 bases between. Here the CDR3 reads CASSFTRGGGANVLTF. The DNA for the CDR3 is TGCGCCAGCAGCTTCACGAGGGGAGGAGGGGCCAACGTCCTGACTTTC. The whole variable domain, remainder taken from reference TRBV5-1 and TRBJ2-6, is KAGVTQTPRYLIKTRGQQVTLSCSPISGHRSVSWYQQTPGQGLQFLFEYFSETQRNKGNFPGRFSGRQFSNSRSEMNVSTLELGDSALYLCASSFTRGGGANVLTFGAGSRLTVL.

The chain joins TRBV10-1 to TRBJ1-1, with a tentative D call TRBD1 (5 bases). Germline loops: CDR1 WNHNN, CDR2 SYGVQD (reference sequence). This CDR3 spans 13 amino acids. V was pared by 9 bases and J by 0 bases, with 11 bases between. This CDR3 is CASAEDMNTEAFF. CDR3 DNA: TGCGCCAGTGCCGAGGACATGAACACTGAAGCTTTCTTT.

This clone was seen more than once but under ten times. V usage is TRBV28 and J usage is TRBJ2-1, with D unclear. Germline V gives CDR1 MDHEN, CDR2 SYDVKM. The CDR3 is 14 residues long. V lost 4 bases, J lost 0 bases, and 7 bases lay in between. CDR3 residues: CASSSYGSYNEQFF. CDR3 nucleotides: TGTGCCAGCAGTTCTTACGGCTCCTACAATGAGCAGTTCTTC. Full variable domain (missing parts from reference TRBV28 and TRBJ2-1): DVKVTQSSRYLVKRTGEKVFLECVQDMDHENMFWYRQDPGLGLRLIYFSYDVKMKEKGDIPEGYSVSREKKERFSLILESASTNQTSMYLCASSSYGSYNEQFFGPGTRLTVL.

The table lists this clone with a count of one. V usage is TRBV9 and J usage is TRBJ2-3, with TRBD2 identical over 13 bases. Germline values: CDR1 SGDLS, CDR2 YYNGEE. The CDR3 consists of 16 residues. The J segment lost 5 bases and the V segment lost 0 bases, leaving 3 bases of the junction unmatched. The CDR3 DNA reads as TGTGCCAGCAGCGTAGAACTAGCGGGAGGGGGAGATACGCAGTATTTT. Encoded protein: CASSVELAGGGDTQYF.

This clone was observed once. The chain recombines TRBV10-3 with TRBJ2-7; the match to TRBD1 covers 9 bases. The CDR3 is made up of 14 amino acids. Trimming at V came to 10 bases and at J to 5 bases, leaving 12 bases not matched to a gene. Germline V CDR1 and CDR2: ENHRY, SYGVKD. The CDR3 protein is CATGGQGGLDEQYF. CDR3 bases: TGTGCCACCGGGGGACAGGGAGGCCTTGACGAGCAGTACTTC.

V usage is TRBV7-2 and J usage is TRBJ2-7, with D maybe TRBD1 (6 bases). Per germline, CDR1 SGHTA and CDR2 FQGNSA. This CDR3 is built from 15 residues. With 5 bases removed from V and 6 bases from J, the gap between germline ends came to 20 bases. The CDR3 DNA follows: TGTGCCAGCAGCCCCCTGGGGGCAGGGCAGACCGAGCAGTACTTC. It specifies CASSPLGAGQTEQYF.